One sample yielded the 7 T cell receptor beta chains listed below, sequenced in a study of T cell responses to AZD1222 COVID-19 vaccine. TCRdb keeps only in-frame clones here, not all; method: immunoSEQ multiplex PCR. This table has 60,000 to 80,000 clones, around 86% appearing once. The sample consisted of peripheral blood, taken on day 0 of AZD1222 vaccination. Receptor source: an adult in good health.

The V gene is TRBV10-3, the J gene TRBJ2-1; 13 bases are shared with TRBD2. Germline lookup yields CDR1 ENHRY and CDR2 SYGVKD. V was pared by 4 bases and J by 9 bases, with 6 bases of the junction left unmatched. CDR3 length equals 15 residues. The CDR3 region has the DNA TGTGCCATCAGTGCCGGACTAGCGGGGGTAATTGAGCAGTTCTTC. It codes for CAISAGLAGVIEQFF.

Note on this clone: This specimen includes other DNA sequences encoding the same CDR3. This rearrangement joins TRBV5-6 to TRBJ1-1, with D uncertain. Germline assignment: CDR1 SGHDT and CDR2 YYEEEE. This CDR3 comprises 12 residues. V was clipped by 2 bases and J by 1 base, with 3 bases between them. In DNA, the CDR3 is TGTGCCAGCAGCTTATGGAACACTGAAGCTTTCTTT. Protein product: CASSLWNTEAFF.

In this sample, this clone turned up once. This chain links TRBV4-2 with TRBJ1-2; D uncertain. The CDR3 sequence is 14 residues long. CDR1 LGHNA and CDR2 YNFKEQ come from the germline V gene. The germline V and J ends were trimmed by 0 bases and 4 bases, with 9 bases remaining between them. CDR3 sequence: CASSQDPAIYGYTF. The CDR3 region has the DNA TGTGCCAGCAGCCAAGATCCAGCGATCTATGGCTACACCTTC.

J is TRBJ1-1 and V is TRBV3-1 (or the pseudogene TRBV3-2); D ambiguous. The germline gives CDR1 LGHDT, CDR2 YNNKEL (reference sequence). Between the trimmed V and J ends, which lost 3 bases and 1 base, there was a span of 9 bases. The CDR3 is 14 residues long. CDR3 amino acids: CASSQHGQNTEAFF. The DNA of the CDR3 is TGTGCCAGCAGCCAGCACGGCCAGAACACTGAAGCTTTCTTT.

This clone was seen only once. The chain is built from TRBV15 and TRBJ1-4; no definite D call. V was clipped by 6 bases and J by 0 bases, with 11 bases between them. The CDR3 length is 15 residues. The germline V gene encodes CDR1 LNHNV and CDR2 YYDKDF (reference sequence). The CDR3 DNA reads TGTGCCACCAGAACTAAGGGAGCAACTAATGAAAAACTGTTTTTT. It codes for CATRTKGATNEKLFF. Full variable domain (missing parts from reference TRBV15 and TRBJ1-4): DAMVIQNPRYQVTQFGKPVTLSCSQTLNHNVMYWYQQKSSQAPKLLFHYYDKDFNNEADTPDNFQSRRPNTSFCFLDIRSPGLGDTAMYLCATRTKGATNEKLFFGSGTQLSVL.

The gene calls are TRBV5-1 and TRBJ2-7; 7 nucleotides align to TRBD1. The V gene's germline CDR1 is SGHRS and CDR2 YFSETQ. This CDR3 is 16 amino acids long. V gave up 4 bases and J gave up 0 bases; unmatched junction bases: 10. The CDR3 DNA reads TGCGCCAGCAGCCCCGGCTTCACAGGGGCCTCCTACGAGCAGTACTTC. This sequence encodes CASSPGFTGASYEQYF.

This clone came up a few times. J is TRBJ1-5 and V is TRBV7-2; 10 nucleotides agree with TRBD1. The ends lost 1 base at V and 7 bases at J; junction bases unmatched: 7. Germline assignment: CDR1 SGHTA and CDR2 FQGNSA. The CDR3 length is 16 residues. In nucleotides, the CDR3 is TGTGCCAGCAGCTTAGGACAGGGGGCTGCACAACAGCCCCAGCATTTT. Translated: CASSLGQGAAQQPQHF. The full variable domain, with the rest looked up from reference TRBV7-2 and TRBJ1-5, is GAGVSQSPSNKVTEKGKDVELRCDPISGHTALYWYRQSLGQGLEFLIYFQGNSAPDKSGLPSDRFSAERTGGSVSTLTIQRTQQEDSAVYLCASSLGQGAAQQPQHFGDGTRLSIL.